This record concerns one TCR beta chain sequence. Profiled with immunoSEQ multiplex PCR; TCRdb holds only in-frame clones, not every one. The sample lists more than 140,000 clones, over 80% occurring once. The entry originates in a study of radiation and T cells in renal cell carcinoma. The time point: baseline pretreatment blood. Treatment noted: 15 Gy SBRT to primary tumor, nephrectomy 4 weeks later. This renal cell carcinoma was of the clear cell type. The germline V and J ends were trimmed by 0 bases and 0 bases, with 7 bases remaining between them. The CDR3 consists of 14 residues. Germline CDR1 is SGDLS and CDR2 is YYNGEE.

Sequences were derived from blood, sampled from a patient whose treatment included radiotherapy and nephrectomy. The receptor was derived from a woman between 50 and 59 years old with renal cell carcinoma. V and J are TRBV9 and TRBJ2-7; the D gene is possibly TRBD1 (5 bases). The CDR3 is CASSVAGISYEQYF. In DNA form, the CDR3 reads TGTGCCAGCAGCGTAGCAGGGATCTCCTACGAGCAGTACTTC.